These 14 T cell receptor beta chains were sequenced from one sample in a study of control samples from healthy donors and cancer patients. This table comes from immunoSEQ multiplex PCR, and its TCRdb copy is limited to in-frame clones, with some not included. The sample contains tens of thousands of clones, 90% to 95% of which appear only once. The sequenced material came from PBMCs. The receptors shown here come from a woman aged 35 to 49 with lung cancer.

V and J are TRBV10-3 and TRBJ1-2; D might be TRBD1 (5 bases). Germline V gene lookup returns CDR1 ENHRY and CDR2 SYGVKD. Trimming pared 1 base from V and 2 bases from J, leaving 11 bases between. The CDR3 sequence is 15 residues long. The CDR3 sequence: CAISEFTGVNYGYTF. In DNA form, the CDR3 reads TGTGCCATCAGTGAGTTTACAGGAGTCAACTATGGCTACACCTTC.

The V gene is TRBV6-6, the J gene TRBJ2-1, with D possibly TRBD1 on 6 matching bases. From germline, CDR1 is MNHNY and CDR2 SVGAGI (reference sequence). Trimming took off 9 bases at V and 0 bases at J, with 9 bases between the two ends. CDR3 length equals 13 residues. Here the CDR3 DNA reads TGTGCCAGTCAAGGGGGCTCCTACAATGAGCAGTTCTTC. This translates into CASQGGSYNEQFF.

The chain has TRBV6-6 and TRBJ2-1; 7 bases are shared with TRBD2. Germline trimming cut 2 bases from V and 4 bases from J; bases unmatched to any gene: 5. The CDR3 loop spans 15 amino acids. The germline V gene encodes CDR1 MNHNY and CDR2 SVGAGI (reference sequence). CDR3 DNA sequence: TGTGCCAGCAGTTACGATGCAGCGGGGTACAATGAGCAGTTCTTC. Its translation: CASSYDAAGYNEQFF.

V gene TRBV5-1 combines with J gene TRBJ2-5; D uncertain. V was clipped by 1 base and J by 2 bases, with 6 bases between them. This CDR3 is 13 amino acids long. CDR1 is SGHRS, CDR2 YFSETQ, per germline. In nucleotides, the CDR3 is TGCGCCAGCAGCTTGCAATTTCAAGAGACCCAGTACTTC. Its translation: CASSLQFQETQYF.

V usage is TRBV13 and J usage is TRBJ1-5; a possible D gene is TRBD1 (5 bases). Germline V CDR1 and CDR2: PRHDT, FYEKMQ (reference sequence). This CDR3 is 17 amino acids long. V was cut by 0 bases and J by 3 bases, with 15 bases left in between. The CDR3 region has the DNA TGTGCCAGCAGCTTAGGGAGAGGGGCAGGGCTCAATCAGCCCCAGCATTTT. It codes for CASSLGRGAGLNQPQHF.

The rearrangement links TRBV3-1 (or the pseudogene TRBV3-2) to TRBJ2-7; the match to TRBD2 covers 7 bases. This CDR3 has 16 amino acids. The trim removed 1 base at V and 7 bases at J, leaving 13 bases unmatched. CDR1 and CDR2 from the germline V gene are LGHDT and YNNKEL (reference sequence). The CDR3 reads CASSQGSPGAGSEQYF. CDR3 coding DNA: TGTGCCAGCAGCCAAGGATCCCCTGGAGCGGGGAGTGAGCAGTACTTC.

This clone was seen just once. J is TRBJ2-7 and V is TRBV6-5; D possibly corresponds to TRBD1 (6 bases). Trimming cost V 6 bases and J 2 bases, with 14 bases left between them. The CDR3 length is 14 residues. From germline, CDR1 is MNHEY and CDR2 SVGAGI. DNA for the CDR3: TGTGCCAGCAGAGGCCGGGACAACCCCTACGAGCAGTACTTC. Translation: CASRGRDNPYEQYF.

Here the CDR3 reads CASSSSGTGATEAFF. For the CDR3, the DNA is TGCGCCAGCAGCTCCTCCGGGACAGGGGCCACTGAAGCTTTCTTT. The gene calls are TRBV5-1 and TRBJ1-1; 10 bases map to TRBD1. This CDR3 contains 15 residues. The V segment lost 3 bases and the J segment 4 bases; nucleotides outside the gene matches: 6. Germline lookup yields CDR1 SGHRS and CDR2 YFSETQ.

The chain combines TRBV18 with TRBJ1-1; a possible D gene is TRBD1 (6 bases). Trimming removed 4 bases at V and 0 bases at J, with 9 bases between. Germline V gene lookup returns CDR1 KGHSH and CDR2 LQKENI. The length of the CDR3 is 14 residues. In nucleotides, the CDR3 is TGTGCCAGCTCACAACAGGGATTGAACACTGAAGCTTTCTTT. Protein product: CASSQQGLNTEAFF.

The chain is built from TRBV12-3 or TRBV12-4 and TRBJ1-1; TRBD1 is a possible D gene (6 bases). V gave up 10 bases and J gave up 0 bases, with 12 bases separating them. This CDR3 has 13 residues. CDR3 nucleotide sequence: TGTGCCACCACCGACAGGTTGAACACTGAAGCTTTCTTT. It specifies CATTDRLNTEAFF.

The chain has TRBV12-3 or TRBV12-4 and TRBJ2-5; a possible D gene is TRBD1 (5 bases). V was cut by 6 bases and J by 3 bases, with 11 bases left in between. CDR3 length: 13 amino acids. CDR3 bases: TGTGCCAGCAGCCAGGACACCGAAGAGACCCAGTACTTC. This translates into CASSQDTEETQYF.

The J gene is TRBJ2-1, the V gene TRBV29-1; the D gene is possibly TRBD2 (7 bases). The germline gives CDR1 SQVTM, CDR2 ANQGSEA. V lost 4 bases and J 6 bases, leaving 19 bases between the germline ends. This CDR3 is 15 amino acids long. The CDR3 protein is CSVVDRGASPNEQFF. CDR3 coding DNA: TGCAGCGTTGTAGATCGGGGGGCTAGCCCCAATGAGCAGTTCTTC.

The CDR3 DNA is TGTGCCAGCAGTGAAGCGCGACAGGGGATAGGGGAGCAGTACTTC. It codes for CASSEARQGIGEQYF. The rearrangement uses TRBV6-1 and TRBJ2-7, with 8 bases aligning to TRBD1. The CDR3 loop spans 15 amino acids. V was clipped by 0 bases and J by 7 bases; unmatched bases: 8. Germline V gives CDR1 MNHNS, CDR2 SASEGT.

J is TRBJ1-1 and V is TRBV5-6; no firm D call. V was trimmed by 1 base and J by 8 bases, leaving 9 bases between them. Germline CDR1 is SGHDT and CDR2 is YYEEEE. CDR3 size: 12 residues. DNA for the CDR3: TGTGCCAGCAGCTTGATAATGGGGGAAGCTTTCTTT. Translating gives CASSLIMGEAFF.